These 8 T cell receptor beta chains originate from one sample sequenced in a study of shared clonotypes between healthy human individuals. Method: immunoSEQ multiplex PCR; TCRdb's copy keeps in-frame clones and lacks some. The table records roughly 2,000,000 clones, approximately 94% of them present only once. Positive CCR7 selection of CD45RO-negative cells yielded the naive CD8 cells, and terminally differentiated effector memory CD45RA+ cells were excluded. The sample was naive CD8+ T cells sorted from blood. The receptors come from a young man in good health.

CDR3: CASSQGLAAYEQYF. The CDR3 DNA reads TGTGCCAGCAGCCAGGGACTAGCGGCCTACGAGCAGTACTTC. This chain links TRBV7-2 with TRBJ2-7, with 11 bases matching TRBD2. Per germline, CDR1 SGHTA and CDR2 FQGNSA. This CDR3 comprises 14 residues. The trim removed 5 bases at V and 2 bases at J, leaving 2 bases unmatched.

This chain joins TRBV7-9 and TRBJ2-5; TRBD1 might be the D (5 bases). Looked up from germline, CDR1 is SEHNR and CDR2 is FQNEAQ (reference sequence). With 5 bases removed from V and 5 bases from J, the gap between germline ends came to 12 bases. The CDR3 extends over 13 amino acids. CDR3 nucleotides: TGTGCCAGCAGCGCAGGGATGGATGAGACCCAGTACTTC. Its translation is CASSAGMDETQYF.

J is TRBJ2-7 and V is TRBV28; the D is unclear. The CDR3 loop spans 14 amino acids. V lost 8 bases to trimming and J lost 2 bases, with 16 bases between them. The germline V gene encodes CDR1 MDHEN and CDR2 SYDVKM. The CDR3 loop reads CASGLQSDPYEQYF. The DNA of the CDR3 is TGTGCCAGCGGGCTACAGAGTGATCCCTACGAGCAGTACTTC.

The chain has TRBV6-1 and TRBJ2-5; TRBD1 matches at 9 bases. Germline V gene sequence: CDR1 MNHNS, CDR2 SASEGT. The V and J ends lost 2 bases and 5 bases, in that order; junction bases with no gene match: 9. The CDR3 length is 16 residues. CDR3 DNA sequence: TGTGCCAGCAGTGAACTCCGGGACAGGGCATCCGAGACCCAGTACTTC. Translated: CASSELRDRASETQYF.

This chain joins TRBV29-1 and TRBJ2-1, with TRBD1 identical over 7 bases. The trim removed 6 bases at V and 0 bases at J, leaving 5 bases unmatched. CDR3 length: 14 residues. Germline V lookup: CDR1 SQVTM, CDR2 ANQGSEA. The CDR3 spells CSVPDRVSYNEQFF. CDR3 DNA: TGCAGCGTGCCAGACAGGGTCTCCTACAATGAGCAGTTCTTC.

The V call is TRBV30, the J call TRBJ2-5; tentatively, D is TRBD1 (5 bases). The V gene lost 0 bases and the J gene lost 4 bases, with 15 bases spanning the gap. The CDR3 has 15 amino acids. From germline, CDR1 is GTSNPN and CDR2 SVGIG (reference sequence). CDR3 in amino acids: CAWSVLRTLRETQYF. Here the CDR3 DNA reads TGTGCCTGGAGTGTACTTCGGACACTAAGAGAGACCCAGTACTTC.

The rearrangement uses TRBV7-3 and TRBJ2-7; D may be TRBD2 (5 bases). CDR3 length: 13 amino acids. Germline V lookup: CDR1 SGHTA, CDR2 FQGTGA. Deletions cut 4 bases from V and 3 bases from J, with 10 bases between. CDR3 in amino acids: CASSSGNYYEQYF. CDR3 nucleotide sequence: TGTGCCAGCAGCTCCGGGAACTACTACGAGCAGTACTTC.

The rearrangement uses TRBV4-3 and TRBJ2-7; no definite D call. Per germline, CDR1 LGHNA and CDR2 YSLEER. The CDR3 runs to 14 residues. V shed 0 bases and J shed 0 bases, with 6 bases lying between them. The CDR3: CASSQDTVSYEQYF. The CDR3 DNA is TGCGCCAGCAGCCAAGATACAGTCTCCTACGAGCAGTACTTC.